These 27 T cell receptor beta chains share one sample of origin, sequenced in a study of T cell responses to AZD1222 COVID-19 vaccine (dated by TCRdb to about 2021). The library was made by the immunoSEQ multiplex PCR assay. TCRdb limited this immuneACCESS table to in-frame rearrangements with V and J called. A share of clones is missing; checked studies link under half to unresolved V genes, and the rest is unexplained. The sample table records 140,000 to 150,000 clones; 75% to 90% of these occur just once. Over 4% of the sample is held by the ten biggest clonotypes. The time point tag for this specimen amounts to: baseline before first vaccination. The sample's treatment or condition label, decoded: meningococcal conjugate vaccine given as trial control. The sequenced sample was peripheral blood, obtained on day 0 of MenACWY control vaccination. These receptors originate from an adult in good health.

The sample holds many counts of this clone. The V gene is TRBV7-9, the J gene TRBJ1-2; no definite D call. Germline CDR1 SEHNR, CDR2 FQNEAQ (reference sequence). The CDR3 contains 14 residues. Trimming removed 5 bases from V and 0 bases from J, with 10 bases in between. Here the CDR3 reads CASSPTQSNYGYTF. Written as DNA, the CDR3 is TGTGCCAGCAGCCCCACCCAGTCTAACTATGGCTACACCTTC.

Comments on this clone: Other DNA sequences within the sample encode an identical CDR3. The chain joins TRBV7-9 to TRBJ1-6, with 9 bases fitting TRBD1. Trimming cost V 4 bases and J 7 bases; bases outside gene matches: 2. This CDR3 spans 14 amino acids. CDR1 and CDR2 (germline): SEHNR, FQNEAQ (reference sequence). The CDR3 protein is CASSSGQGNSPLHF. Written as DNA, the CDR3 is TGTGCCAGCAGCTCGGGACAGGGAAATTCACCCCTCCACTTT.

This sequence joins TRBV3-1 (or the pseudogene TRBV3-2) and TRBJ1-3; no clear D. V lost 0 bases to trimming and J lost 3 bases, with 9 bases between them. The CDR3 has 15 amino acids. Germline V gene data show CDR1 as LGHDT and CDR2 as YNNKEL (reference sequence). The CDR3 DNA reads TGTGCCAGCAGCCAAGATGGGGTTTTTGGAAACACCATATATTTT. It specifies CASSQDGVFGNTIYF.

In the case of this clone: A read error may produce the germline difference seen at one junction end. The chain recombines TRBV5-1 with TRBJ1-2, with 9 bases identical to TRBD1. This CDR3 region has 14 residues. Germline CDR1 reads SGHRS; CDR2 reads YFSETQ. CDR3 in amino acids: CASSLDRGNRGYTF. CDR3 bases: TGCGCCAGCAGTTTGGACAGGGGTAATCGAGGCTACACCTTC.

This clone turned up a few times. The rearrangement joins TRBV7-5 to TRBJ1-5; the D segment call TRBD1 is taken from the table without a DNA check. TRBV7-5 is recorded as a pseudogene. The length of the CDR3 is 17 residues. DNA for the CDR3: TGTGCCAGAAGCTTAGTTAAGTCGGGACAGAGCCGAGGGCCCCAGCATTTT. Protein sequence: CARSLVKSGQSRGPQHF.

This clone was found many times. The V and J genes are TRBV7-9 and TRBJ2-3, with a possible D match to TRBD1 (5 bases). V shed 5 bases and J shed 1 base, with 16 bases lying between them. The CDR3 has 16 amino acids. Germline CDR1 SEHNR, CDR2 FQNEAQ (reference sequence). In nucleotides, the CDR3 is TGTGCCAGCAGCCCCCGCCAGGGAATCGGCACAGATACGCAGTATTTT. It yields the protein CASSPRQGIGTDTQYF.

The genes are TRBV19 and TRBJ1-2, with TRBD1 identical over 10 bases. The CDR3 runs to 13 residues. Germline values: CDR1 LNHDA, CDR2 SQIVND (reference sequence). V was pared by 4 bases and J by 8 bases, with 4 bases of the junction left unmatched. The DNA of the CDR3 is TGTGCCAGTAGTACCACGGACAGGGGGGGCTACACCTTC. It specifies CASSTTDRGGYTF.

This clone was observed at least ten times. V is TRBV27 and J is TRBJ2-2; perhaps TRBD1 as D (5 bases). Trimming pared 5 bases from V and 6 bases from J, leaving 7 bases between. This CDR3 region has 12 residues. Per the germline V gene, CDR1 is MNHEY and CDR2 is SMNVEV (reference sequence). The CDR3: CASSGAPGELFF. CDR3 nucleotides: TGTGCCAGCAGTGGGGCACCCGGGGAGCTGTTTTTT.

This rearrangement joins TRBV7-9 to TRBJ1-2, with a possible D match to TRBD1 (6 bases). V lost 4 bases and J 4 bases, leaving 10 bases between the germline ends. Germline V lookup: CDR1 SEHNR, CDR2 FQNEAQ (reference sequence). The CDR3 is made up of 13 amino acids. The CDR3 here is CASSSSTGYGYTF. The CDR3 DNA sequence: TGTGCCAGCAGCTCCTCGACAGGCTATGGCTACACCTTC.

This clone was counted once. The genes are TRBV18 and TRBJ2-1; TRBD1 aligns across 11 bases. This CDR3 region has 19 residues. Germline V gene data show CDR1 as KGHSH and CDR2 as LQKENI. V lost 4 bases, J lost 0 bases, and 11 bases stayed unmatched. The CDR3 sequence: CASSLGSGTGGYSYNEQFF. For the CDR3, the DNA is TGTGCCAGCTCACTAGGTAGCGGGACAGGGGGATACTCCTACAATGAGCAGTTCTTC.

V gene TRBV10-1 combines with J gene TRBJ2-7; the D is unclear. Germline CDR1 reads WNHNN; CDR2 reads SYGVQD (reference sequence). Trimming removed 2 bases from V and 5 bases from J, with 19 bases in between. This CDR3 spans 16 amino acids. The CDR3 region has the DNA TGCGCCAGCAGTGAGAGCCGTCGGTTGTTCAGGCACGAGCAGTACGTC. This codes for CASSESRRLFRHEQYV.

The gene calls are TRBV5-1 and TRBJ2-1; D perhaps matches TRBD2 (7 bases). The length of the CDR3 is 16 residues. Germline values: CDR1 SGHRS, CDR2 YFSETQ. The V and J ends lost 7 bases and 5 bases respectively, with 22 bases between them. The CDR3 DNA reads TGCGCCAGCCAAATCTCCTCGGGGGGCCGCAACAATGAGCAGTTCTTC. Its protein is CASQISSGGRNNEQFF.

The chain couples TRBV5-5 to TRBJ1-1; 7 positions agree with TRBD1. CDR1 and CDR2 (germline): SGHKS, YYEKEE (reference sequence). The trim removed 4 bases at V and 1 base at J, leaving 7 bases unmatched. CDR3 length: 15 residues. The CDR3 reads CASSALTGRNTEAFF. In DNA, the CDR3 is TGTGCCAGCAGCGCACTGACAGGGAGGAACACTGAAGCTTTCTTT.

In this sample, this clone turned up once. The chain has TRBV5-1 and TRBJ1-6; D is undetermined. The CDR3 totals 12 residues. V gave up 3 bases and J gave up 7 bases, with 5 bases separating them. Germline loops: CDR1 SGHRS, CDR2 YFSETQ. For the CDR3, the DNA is TGCGCCAGCAGCTCGCCGAATTCACCCCTCCACTTT. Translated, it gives CASSSPNSPLHF. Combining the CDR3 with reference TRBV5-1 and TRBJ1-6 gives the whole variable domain KAGVTQTPRYLIKTRGQQVTLSCSPISGHRSVSWYQQTPGQGLQFLFEYFSETQRNKGNFPGRFSGRQFSNSRSEMNVSTLELGDSALYLCASSSPNSPLHFGNGTRLTVT.

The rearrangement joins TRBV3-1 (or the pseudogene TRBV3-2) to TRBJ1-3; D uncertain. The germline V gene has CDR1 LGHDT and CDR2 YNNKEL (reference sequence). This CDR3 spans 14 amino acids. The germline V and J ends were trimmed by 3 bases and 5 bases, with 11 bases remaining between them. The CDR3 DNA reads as TGTGCCAGCAGCCACCGAGACGGCAGAAACACCATATATTTT. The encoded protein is CASSHRDGRNTIYF.

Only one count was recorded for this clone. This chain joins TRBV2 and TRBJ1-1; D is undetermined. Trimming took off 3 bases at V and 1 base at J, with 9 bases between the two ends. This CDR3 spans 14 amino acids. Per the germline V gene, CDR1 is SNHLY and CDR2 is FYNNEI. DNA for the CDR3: TGTGCCAGCAGTGAGACACAGAAGAACACTGAAGCTTTCTTT. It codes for CASSETQKNTEAFF.

The DNA of the CDR3 is TGTGCCAGCAGTTTGGCTGGGGGAATCCGGGAGCTGTTTTTT. Protein sequence: CASSLAGGIRELFF. The V gene is TRBV28, the J gene TRBJ2-2, with D perhaps being TRBD1 or TRBD2 (5 bases each). The CDR3 extends over 14 amino acids. The V gene lost 3 bases and the J gene lost 9 bases, with 14 bases spanning the gap. The V gene's germline CDR1 is MDHEN and CDR2 SYDVKM. Complete variable domain (other parts from reference TRBV28 and TRBJ2-2): DVKVTQSSRYLVKRTGEKVFLECVQDMDHENMFWYRQDPGLGLRLIYFSYDVKMKEKGDIPEGYSVSREKKERFSLILESASTNQTSMYLCASSLAGGIRELFFGEGSRLTVL.

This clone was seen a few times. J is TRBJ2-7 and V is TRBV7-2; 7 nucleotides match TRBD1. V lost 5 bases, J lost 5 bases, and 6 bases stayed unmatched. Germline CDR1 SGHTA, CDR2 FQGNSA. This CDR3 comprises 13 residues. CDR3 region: CASSRDREHEQYF. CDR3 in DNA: TGTGCCAGCAGCCGCGACAGGGAGCACGAGCAGTACTTC.

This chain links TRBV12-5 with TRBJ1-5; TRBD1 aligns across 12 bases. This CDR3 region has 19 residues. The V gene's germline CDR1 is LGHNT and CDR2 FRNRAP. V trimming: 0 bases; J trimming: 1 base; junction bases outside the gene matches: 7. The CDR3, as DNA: TGTGCTAGTGGTTTGGTACGGGGACAGGGGGCGTCGAGCAATCAGCCCCAGCATTTT. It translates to CASGLVRGQGASSNQPQHF.

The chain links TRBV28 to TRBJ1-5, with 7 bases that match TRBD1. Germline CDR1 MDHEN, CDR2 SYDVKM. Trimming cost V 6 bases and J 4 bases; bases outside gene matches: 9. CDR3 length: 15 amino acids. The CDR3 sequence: CASRIGQAGNQPQHF. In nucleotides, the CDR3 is TGTGCCAGCAGGATCGGACAGGCGGGAAATCAGCCCCAGCATTTT. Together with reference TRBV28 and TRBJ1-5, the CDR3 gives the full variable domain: DVKVTQSSRYLVKRTGEKVFLECVQDMDHENMFWYRQDPGLGLRLIYFSYDVKMKEKGDIPEGYSVSREKKERFSLILESASTNQTSMYLCASRIGQAGNQPQHFGDGTRLSIL.

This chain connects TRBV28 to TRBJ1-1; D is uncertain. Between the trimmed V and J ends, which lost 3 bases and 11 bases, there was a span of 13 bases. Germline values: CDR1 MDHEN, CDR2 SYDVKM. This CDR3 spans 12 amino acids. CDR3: CASSLFHQGAFF. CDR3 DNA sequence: TGTGCCAGCAGTTTGTTCCACCAAGGGGCTTTCTTT.

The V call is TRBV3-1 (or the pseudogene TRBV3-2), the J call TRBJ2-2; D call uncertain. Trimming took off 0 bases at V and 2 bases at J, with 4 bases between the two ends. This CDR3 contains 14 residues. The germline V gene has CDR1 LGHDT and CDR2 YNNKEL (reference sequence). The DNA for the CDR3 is TGTGCCAGCAGCCAAGAAGGAAACACCGGGGAGCTGTTTTTT. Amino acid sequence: CASSQEGNTGELFF.

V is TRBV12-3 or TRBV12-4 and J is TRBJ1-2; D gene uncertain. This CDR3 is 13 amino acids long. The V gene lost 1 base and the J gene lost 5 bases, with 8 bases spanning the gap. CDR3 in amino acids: CASSLGWRYGYTF. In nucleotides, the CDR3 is TGTGCCAGCAGTTTAGGGTGGCGGTATGGCTACACCTTC.

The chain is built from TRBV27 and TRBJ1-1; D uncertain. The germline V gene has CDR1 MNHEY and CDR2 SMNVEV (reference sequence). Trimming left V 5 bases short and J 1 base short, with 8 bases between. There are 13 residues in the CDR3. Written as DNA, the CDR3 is TGTGCCAGCAGTCCCTTCGGGAACACTGAAGCTTTCTTT. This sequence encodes CASSPFGNTEAFF.

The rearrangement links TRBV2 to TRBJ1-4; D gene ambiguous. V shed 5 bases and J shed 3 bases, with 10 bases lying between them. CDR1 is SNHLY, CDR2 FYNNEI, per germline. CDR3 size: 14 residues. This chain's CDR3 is CASSPTLSNEKLFF. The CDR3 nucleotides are TGTGCCAGCAGTCCAACTTTGTCTAATGAAAAACTGTTTTTT.

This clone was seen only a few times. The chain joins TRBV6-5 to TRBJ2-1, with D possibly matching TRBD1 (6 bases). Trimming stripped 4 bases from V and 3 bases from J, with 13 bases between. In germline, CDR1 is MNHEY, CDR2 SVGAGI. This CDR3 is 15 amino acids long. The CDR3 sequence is CASSSRDKNYNEQFF. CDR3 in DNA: TGTGCCAGCAGTTCCCGGGACAAAAACTACAATGAGCAGTTCTTC.

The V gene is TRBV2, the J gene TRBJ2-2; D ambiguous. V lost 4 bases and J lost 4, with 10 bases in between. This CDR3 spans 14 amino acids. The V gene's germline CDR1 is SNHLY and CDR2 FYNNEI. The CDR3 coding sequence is TGTGCCAGCAGTGTTCAGTCAACCACCGGGGAGCTGTTTTTT. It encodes CASSVQSTTGELFF.